These 3 T cell receptor beta chains were all obtained from the same sample, sequenced in a study of graft-versus-host responses after intestinal transplantation. Profiling relied on immunoSEQ multiplex PCR, and the TCRdb table lists in-frame clones only, not all of them. The sample yields about 21,000 clones, 80% to 90% seen once. The sequences come from PBMCs, collected more than 64 days after intestinal transplantation. All receptors derive from a human patient who received an intestinal transplant, so some T cells may come from the graft donor.

The chain has TRBV19 and TRBJ1-5; D perhaps matches TRBD1 (6 bases). Trimming pared 6 bases from V and 3 bases from J, leaving 12 bases between. CDR3 size: 14 residues. Germline CDR1 LNHDA, CDR2 SQIVND (reference sequence). The CDR3 sequence is CASRPTGYNQPQHF. CDR3 bases: TGTGCCAGTAGACCGACAGGATACAATCAGCCCCAGCATTTT.

V is TRBV6-1 and J is TRBJ1-2; 7 bases agree with TRBD1. The CDR3 contains 13 residues. Germline assignment: CDR1 MNHNS and CDR2 SASEGT. V lost 7 bases to trimming and J lost 8 bases; unmatched junction nucleotides: 10. The CDR3 DNA is TGTGCCAGCACCAAAACAGGGGTGAACGGCTACACCTTC. The encoded protein is CASTKTGVNGYTF.

The CDR3 bases are TGTGCCAGCAGTCCCCCGGGCTCTGGGGCCAACGTCCTGACTTTC. Protein: CASSPPGSGANVLTF. The rearrangement uses TRBV6-6 and TRBJ2-6, with D unresolved. Looked up from germline, CDR1 is MNHNY and CDR2 is SVGAGI (reference sequence). The CDR3 is 15 residues long. Trimming stripped 5 bases from V and 0 bases from J, with 8 bases between.